The rows below give T cell receptor beta chains drawn from one sample of a study of blood T cell repertoires in COVID-19. The table came from immunoSEQ multiplex PCR; TCRdb's copy has only in-frame clones and leaves some out. The sample holds around 120,000 clones, roughly 90% seen once. Sequenced material: peripheral blood. Receptors originate from a woman in her sixties with COVID-19, enrolled during active disease. Both conserved end residues are part of each CDR3. Expanded clones get a size class; other rows say once, few or many, or leave the size out.

>TRBV11-3|-
CASSFFGETDTQYF
>TRBV19|-
CASSIGTGGMVEQYF
>TRBV3-1/TRBV3-2|-
CASSQVRSGRDGYTF
>TRBV2|-
CASSLAGVDSGANVLTF
>TRBV10-3|-
CATLPDRPSYNEQFF
>TRBV9|-
CASSVEVRGHTRYGYTF
>TRBV20-1|-
CSVRDPYGYTF
>TRBV4-3|-
CASSQATGGPIDTQYF
>TRBV21-1|few
CASSKEGTSGDSREQYF
>TRBV19|-
CASSTYDRGEQYF
>TRBV18|-
CASSPRTGAGTGELFF
>TRBV27|once
CASSLGGWEVSEQYF
>TRBV9|-
CASSRGGATNEKLFF
>TRBV5-1|-
CASSLDLGHLKNIQYF
>TRBV7-3|-
CASSLKVDRGMDTQYF
>TRBV3-1/TRBV3-2|-
CASSPGAFQETQYF
>TRBV19|-
CASSPQTGAAYGYTF
>TRBV7-8|-
CASSRDRGSNQPQHF
>TRBV3-1/TRBV3-2|-
CASSQAQGDYGYTF
>TRBV9|-
CASSAQGATNEKLFF
>TRBV7-9|-
CASRRTGANTEAFF
>TRBV19|-
CASSPGLLTDTQYF
>TRBV5-6|-
CASSWRPGQGFYEQYF
>TRBV7-2|-
CASSLGALSSGEQFF
>TRBV19|-
CASSHLRGGRGNEQFF
>TRBV5-1|once
CASSPGGFTEAFF
>TRBV19|-
CASSINFRSYEQYF
>TRBV7-9|-
CASSFTGGYDNSPLHF
>TRBV19|once
CASSIDARRGWNQPQHF
>TRBV3-1/TRBV3-2|-
CASSRRVGQPQHF
>TRBV18|-
CASSGSGYGYTF
>TRBV7-8|-
CASSLWAGIAHEQYF
>TRBV3-1/TRBV3-2|-
CASSQGGAADTIYF
>TRBV27|-
CASSLGQDNSPLHF
>TRBV30|few
CAWMGQRNTEAFF
>TRBV18|-
CASSRTGTGNYGYTF
>TRBV14|-
CASSQFSGGQANTGELFF